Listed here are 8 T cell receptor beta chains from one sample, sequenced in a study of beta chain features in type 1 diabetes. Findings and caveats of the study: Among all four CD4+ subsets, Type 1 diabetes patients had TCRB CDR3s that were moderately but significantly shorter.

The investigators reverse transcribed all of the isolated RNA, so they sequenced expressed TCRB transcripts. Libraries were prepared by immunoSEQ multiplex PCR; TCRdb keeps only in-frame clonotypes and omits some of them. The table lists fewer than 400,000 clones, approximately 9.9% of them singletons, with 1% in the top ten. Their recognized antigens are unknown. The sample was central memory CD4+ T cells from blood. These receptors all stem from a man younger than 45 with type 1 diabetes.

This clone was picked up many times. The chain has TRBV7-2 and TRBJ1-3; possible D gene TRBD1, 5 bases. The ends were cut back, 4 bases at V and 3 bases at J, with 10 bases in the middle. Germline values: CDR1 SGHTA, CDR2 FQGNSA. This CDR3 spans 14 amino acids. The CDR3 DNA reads TGTGCCAGCAGCTCCGGGGACGGTGGAAACACCATATATTTT. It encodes CASSSGDGGNTIYF.

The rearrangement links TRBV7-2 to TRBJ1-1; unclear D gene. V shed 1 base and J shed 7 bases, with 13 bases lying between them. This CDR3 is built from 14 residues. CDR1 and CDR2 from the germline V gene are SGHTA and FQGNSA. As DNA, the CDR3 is TGTGCCAGCAGCTTAGGGCAGGTCGTAGATGAAGCTTTCTTT. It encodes CASSLGQVVDEAFF.

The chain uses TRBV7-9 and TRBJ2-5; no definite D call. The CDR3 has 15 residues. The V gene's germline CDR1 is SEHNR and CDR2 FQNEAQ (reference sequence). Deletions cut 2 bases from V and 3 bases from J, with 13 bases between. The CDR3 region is CASSLNPHGEETQYF. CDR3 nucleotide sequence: TGTGCCAGCAGCTTAAATCCCCATGGGGAAGAGACCCAGTACTTC.

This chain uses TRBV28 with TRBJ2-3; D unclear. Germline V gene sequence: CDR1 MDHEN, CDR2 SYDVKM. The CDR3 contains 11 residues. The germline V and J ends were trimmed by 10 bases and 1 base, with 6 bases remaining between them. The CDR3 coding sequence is TGTGCCACCGGCCGCACAGATACGCAGTATTTT. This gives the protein CATGRTDTQYF.

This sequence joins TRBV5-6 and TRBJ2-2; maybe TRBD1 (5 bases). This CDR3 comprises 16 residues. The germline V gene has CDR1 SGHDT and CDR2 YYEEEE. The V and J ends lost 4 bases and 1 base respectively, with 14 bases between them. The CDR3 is CASSPSTDRNTGELFF. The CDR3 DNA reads TGTGCCAGCAGCCCCTCGACCGACAGGAACACCGGGGAGCTGTTTTTT. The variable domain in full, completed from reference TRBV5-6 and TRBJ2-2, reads DAGVTQSPTHLIKTRGQQVTLRCSPKSGHDTVSWYQQALGQGPQFIFQYYEEEERQRGNFPDRFSGHQFPNYSSELNVNALLLGDSALYLCASSPSTDRNTGELFFGEGSRLTVL.

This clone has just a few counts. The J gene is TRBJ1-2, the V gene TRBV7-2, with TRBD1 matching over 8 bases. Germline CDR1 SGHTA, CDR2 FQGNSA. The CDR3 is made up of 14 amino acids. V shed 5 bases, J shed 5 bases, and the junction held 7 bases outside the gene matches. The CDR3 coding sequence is TGTGCCAGCAGCAGCTACAGGGGGGATTATGGCTACACCTTC. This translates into CASSSYRGDYGYTF.

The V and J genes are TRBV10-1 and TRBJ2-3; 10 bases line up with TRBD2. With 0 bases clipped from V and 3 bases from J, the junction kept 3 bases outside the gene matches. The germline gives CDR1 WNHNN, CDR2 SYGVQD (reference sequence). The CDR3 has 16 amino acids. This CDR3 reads CASSESLAGGTDTQYF. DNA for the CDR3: TGCGCCAGCAGTGAGTCGTTAGCGGGGGGAACAGATACGCAGTATTTT.

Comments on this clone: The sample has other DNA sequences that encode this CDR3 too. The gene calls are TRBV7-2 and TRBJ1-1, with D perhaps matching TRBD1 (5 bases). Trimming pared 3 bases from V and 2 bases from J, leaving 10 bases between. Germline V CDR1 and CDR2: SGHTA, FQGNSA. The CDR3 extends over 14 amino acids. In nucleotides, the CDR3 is TGTGCCAGCAGCTTTTCGGGGGGTAACACTGAAGCTTTCTTT. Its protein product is CASSFSGGNTEAFF.